The T cell receptor beta chain under discussion was sequenced for a study of blood T cell repertoires in COVID-19. Study-wide background: COVID-19 samples, acute and convalescent, were from the United States, Italy and Spain. T cells, B-cell-depleted T cells, or PBMCs provided the cDNA or gDNA that served as material.

Donors were grouped by their self-reported clinical history. Using immunoSEQ multiplex PCR, the repertoire was profiled, and TCRdb retains in-frame clones only, with some absent. The repertoire consists of some 270,000 clones, with around 85% occurring once and the leading ten covering 9.1%. This clone came up a few times. Germline V CDR1 and CDR2: MGHRA, YSYEKL. The CDR3 extends over 15 amino acids. Trimming removed 0 bases at V and 7 bases at J, with 15 bases between. This TCR came from a woman aged 50 to 65 with acute COVID-19. V and J are TRBV4-1 and TRBJ1-2; D call uncertain. Specimen: PBMCs or T cells enriched from blood (not recorded which). The CDR3 DNA is TGCGCCAGCAGCCAAGAGCGGTTCGAATCTTCTGGCTACACCTTC. It encodes CASSQERFESSGYTF.